This TCR beta chain was observed in a study of read filtering for tumor transcriptome and immune sequencing. This clonotype has at least ten counts. Molecular barcoded adaptors covering alpha/delta and beta/gamma chains were used on roughly 400 ng RNA. TCRdb re-analysed the reads in MiXCR, keeping a single row per CDR3 protein. The sample carries about 46,000 distinct CDR3 sequences, roughly a fifth recorded once. The V end was cut by 3 bases, the J end by 4 bases, with 11 bases between. The CDR3 consists of 13 residues. CDR1 is SQVTM and CDR2 is ANQGSEA in the germline V gene. The chain carries TRBV29-1 and TRBJ2-3; a weak D match, TRBD2 (6 bases). The TCR comes from a donor aged 40 or older with multiple myeloma. The specimen sequenced was a population of CD138-negative cells sorted from bone marrow. The chain's CDR3 is CSVEGGGADTQYF. CDR3 DNA: TGCAGCGTTGAGGGGGGAGGCGCAGATACGCAGTATTTT.